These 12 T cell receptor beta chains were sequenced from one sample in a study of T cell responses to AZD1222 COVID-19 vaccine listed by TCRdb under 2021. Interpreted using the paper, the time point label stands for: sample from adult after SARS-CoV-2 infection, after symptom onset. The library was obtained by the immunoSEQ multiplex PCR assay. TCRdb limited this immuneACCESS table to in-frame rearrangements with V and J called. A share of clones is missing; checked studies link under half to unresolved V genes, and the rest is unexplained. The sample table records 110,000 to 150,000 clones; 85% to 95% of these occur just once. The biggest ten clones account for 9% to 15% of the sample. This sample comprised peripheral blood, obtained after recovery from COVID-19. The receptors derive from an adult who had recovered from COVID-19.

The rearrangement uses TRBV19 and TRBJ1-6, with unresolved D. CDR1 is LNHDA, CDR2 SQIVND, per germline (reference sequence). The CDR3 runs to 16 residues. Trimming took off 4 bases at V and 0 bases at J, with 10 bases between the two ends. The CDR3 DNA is TGTGCCAGTAGTAGATTGCCGAGCTCCTATAATTCACCCCTCCACTTT. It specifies CASSRLPSSYNSPLHF.

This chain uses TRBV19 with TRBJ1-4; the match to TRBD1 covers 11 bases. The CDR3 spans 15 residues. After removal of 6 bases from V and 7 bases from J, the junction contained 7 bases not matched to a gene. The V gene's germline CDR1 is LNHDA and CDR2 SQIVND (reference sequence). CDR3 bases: TGTGCCAGTAGCCACCGGACAGGGGGCGGTGAAAAACTGTTTTTT. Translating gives CASSHRTGGGEKLFF.

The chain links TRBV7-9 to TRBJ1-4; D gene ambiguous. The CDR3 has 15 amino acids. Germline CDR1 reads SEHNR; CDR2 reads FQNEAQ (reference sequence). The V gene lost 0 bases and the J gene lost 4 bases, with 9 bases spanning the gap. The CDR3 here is CASSLAGIVNEKLFF. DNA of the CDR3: TGTGCCAGCAGCTTAGCCGGGATTGTTAATGAAAAACTGTTTTTT.

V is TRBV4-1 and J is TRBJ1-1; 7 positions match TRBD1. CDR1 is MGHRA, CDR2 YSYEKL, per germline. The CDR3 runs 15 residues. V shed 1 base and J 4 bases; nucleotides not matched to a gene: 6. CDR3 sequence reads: CASSQGANRGTEAFF. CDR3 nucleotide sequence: TGCGCCAGCAGCCAAGGGGCCAACAGGGGCACTGAAGCTTTCTTT.

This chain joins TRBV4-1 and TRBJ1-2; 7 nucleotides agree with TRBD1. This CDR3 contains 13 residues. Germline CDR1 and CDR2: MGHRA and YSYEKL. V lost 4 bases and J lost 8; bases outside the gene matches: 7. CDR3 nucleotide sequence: TGCGCCAGCAGCCCGCCAGGGGGGGGCGGCTACACCTTC. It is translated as CASSPPGGGGYTF.

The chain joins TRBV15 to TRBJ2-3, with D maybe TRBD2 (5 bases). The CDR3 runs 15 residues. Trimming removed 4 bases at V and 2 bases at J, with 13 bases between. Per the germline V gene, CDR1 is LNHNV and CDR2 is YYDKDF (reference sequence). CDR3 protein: CATSTRALVTDTQYF. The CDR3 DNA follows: TGTGCCACCAGCACGCGGGCGCTAGTCACAGATACGCAGTATTTT.

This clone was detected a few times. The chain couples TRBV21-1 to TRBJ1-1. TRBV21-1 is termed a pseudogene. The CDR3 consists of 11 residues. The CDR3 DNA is TGTGCCCGCCGGGGTACCACTGAAGCTTTCTTT. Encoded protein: CARRGTTEAFF.

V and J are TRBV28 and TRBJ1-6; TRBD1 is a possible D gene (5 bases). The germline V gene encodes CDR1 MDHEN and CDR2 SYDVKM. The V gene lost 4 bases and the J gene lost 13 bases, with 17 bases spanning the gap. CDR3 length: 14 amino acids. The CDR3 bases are TGTGCCAGCAGTTCTTGGGCCTCAAGGGGTCCCCTCCACTTT. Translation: CASSSWASRGPLHF.

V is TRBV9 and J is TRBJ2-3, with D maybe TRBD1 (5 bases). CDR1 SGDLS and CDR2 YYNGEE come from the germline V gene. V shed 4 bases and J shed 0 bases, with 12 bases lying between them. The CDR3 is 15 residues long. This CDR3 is CASSTQGQSTDTQYF. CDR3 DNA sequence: TGTGCCAGCAGCACCCAGGGCCAGAGCACAGATACGCAGTATTTT.

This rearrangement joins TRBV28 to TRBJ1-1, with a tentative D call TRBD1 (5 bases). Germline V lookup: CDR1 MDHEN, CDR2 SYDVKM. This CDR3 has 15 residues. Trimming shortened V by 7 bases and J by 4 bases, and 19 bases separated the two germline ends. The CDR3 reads CASTKSGEGSTEAFF. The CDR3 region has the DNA TGTGCCAGCACCAAGTCGGGGGAGGGGAGCACTGAAGCTTTCTTT.

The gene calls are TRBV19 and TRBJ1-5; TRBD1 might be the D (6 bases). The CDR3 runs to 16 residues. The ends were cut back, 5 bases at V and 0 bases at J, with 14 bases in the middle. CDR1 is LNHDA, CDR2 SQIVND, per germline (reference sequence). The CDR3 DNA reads TGTGCCAGTAGTCCCAGAGGACAGTTTAGCAATCAGCCCCAGCATTTT. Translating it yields CASSPRGQFSNQPQHF.

Written as DNA, the CDR3 is TGTGCCAGCAGTTTACAGAACTCCGAAGCTTTCTTT. It encodes CASSLQNSEAFF. The chain has TRBV6-5 and TRBJ1-1; D remains ambiguous. The CDR3 has 12 amino acids. V lost 4 bases and J lost 8, with 11 bases in between. The germline CDR1 and CDR2 sequences are MNHEY and SVGAGI.